This passage covers 13 T cell receptor beta chains from one sample sequenced in a study of CD8 T cells in ankylosing spondylitis. TCRdb redid the calling of the 5' RACE reads with MiXCR, one entry per CDR3 protein. This sample carries approximately 200,000 distinct CDR3 sequences, approximately 12% of them seen once, and the ten largest clones take 9.5% to 11%. Sequences were obtained from blood, either unsorted or a sorted T cell fraction (not recorded which). The receptors come from a female donor with ankylosing spondylitis or in good health (not recorded which).

This clonotype has at least ten counts. The genes are TRBV20-1 and TRBJ2-4; 7 positions agree with TRBD2. Germline CDR1 reads DFQATT; CDR2 reads SNEGSKA (reference sequence). The CDR3 is 13 residues long. J lost 6 bases, V lost 3 bases, and 5 bases had no gene match. For the CDR3, the DNA is TGCAGTGCTAGTGAGAGACTAGCAAACATTCAGTACTTC. Translated: CSASERLANIQYF.

This clonotype was seen at least ten times. V gene TRBV29-1 combines with J gene TRBJ1-1; D not certain. V was cut by 7 bases and J by 1 base, with 4 bases left in between. The CDR3 runs to 10 residues. Germline V lookup: CDR1 SQVTM, CDR2 ANQGSEA. CDR3 sequence (DNA): TGCAGCGCTGCGAACACTGAAGCTTTCTTT. This translates into CSAANTEAFF.

About this clonotype itself: A much larger clone lies one base from this, so it may be a read error. The chain couples TRBV5-8 to TRBJ2-7, with unresolved D. Matching the DNA end better, TRBJ2-1 makes the J call doubtful. The CDR3 is 15 amino acids. The germline V gene encodes CDR1 SGHTS and CDR2 YDEGEE. For the CDR3, the DNA is TGTGCCAGCAGCTTGGGGGGTTCGTCGACCTACGAGCAGTTCTTC. Its translation: CASSLGGSSTYEQFF.

This clonotype appeared a few times. The gene calls are TRBV18 and TRBJ2-1; D is ambiguous. Trimming removed 2 bases at V and 8 bases at J, with 10 bases between. Germline V CDR1 and CDR2: KGHSH, LQKENI. The length of the CDR3 is 13 residues. The DNA for the CDR3 is TGTGCCAGCTCACCAAGAAGGGTCGATGAGCAGTTCTTC. The encoded protein is CASSPRRVDEQFF.

V gene TRBV6-1 combines with J gene TRBJ2-7; TRBD1 is a possible D gene (6 bases). The V and J ends lost 7 bases and 3 bases respectively, with 16 bases between them. CDR3 length: 14 residues. From germline, CDR1 is MNHNS and CDR2 SASEGT. The CDR3 DNA is TGTGCCAGCAAGCTGTCGCAGGGGAGCTACGAGCAGTACTTC. This gives the protein CASKLSQGSYEQYF.

This clonotype has ten or more counts. The J gene is TRBJ1-4, the V gene TRBV7-9, with 11 positions matching TRBD1. The germline V gene has CDR1 SEHNR and CDR2 FQNEAQ (reference sequence). V was pared by 4 bases and J by 8 bases, with 6 bases of the junction left unmatched. This CDR3 contains 15 residues. In nucleotides, the CDR3 is TGTGCCAGCAGCTCGACCGGGGACAGGGGGGAAAAACTGTTTTTT. Encoded protein: CASSSTGDRGEKLFF.

This clonotype appeared many times. The chain couples TRBV11-1 to TRBJ2-3; D gene unclear. Trimming shortened V by 1 base and J by 4 bases, and 9 bases separated the two germline ends. Germline lookup yields CDR1 SGHAT and CDR2 FQDESV (reference sequence). The CDR3 covers 14 residues. This CDR3 is CASSLVREADTQYF. Written as DNA, the CDR3 is TGTGCCAGCAGCTTAGTGAGAGAGGCAGATACGCAGTATTTT.

This clonotype was picked up a small number of times. This chain joins TRBV5-4 and TRBJ2-4; D is perhaps TRBD2 (5 bases). The CDR3 has 16 residues. V shed 2 bases and J shed 0 bases, with 12 bases lying between them. Per the germline V gene, CDR1 is SGHNT and CDR2 is YYREEE (reference sequence). CDR3: CASSFRAGQAKNIQYF. The CDR3, as DNA: TGTGCCAGCAGCTTTAGGGCGGGTCAAGCCAAAAACATTCAGTACTTC.

This clonotype was seen many times. This CDR3 reads CSVDGVAETQYF. The CDR3 DNA follows: TGCAGCGTTGACGGGGTAGCAGAGACCCAGTACTTC. The chain couples TRBV29-1 to TRBJ2-5, with D possibly being TRBD2 (5 bases). The CDR3 contains 12 residues. CDR1 and CDR2 from the germline V gene are SQVTM and ANQGSEA. Trimming stripped 3 bases from V and 4 bases from J, with 9 bases between.

This clonotype turned up a few times. The chain uses TRBV6-1 and TRBJ1-1, with D unresolved. Germline-derived CDR1 and CDR2 are MNHNS and SASEGT. V was trimmed by 6 bases and J by 3 bases, leaving 11 bases between them. This CDR3 spans 13 amino acids. The CDR3 DNA is TGTGCCAGCAGCCCGACCTATGACACTGAAGCTTTCTTT. Its protein is CASSPTYDTEAFF.

This clonotype occurred a few times. V gene TRBV12-3 or TRBV12-4 combines with J gene TRBJ2-2; 8 bases fit TRBD1. The length of the CDR3 is 18 residues. With V trimmed by 3 bases and J by 4 bases, 13 bases remained unmatched. The CDR3 DNA is TGTGCCAGCAGTTTCAGGACAGGGTTAAGAAGACCCACCGGGGAGCTGTTTTTT. Its protein product is CASSFRTGLRRPTGELFF.

The chain joins TRBV3-1 to TRBJ1-2, with unresolved D. The CDR3 length is 15 residues. Trimming took 4 bases from V and 4 from J, leaving 16 bases between them. Germline assignment: CDR1 LGHDT and CDR2 YNNKEL (reference sequence). The CDR3 nucleotides read TGTGCCAGCAGCCTCGGGGTTTCGACGGGCTATGGCTACACCTTC. It yields the protein CASSLGVSTGYGYTF.

A few counts support this clonotype. This sequence joins TRBV5-1 and TRBJ2-5; 7 bases match TRBD2. CDR3 size: 16 residues. Germline CDR1 SGHRS, CDR2 YFSETQ. Germline trimming cut 4 bases from V and 3 bases from J; bases unmatched to any gene: 12. CDR3 in DNA: TGCGCCAGCAGCCCTCAAGGGAGGGGTCTTGAAGAGACCCAGTACTTC. Protein product: CASSPQGRGLEETQYF.